These T cell receptor beta chains were read from a single sample in a study of T-cell memory formation after mild COVID-19. TCRdb analysed the 5' RACE reads with MiXCR anew, one entry per CDR3 protein. The data hold 350,000 to 400,000 distinct CDR3 sequences, with around 21% observed a single time. The sample was PBMCs or a T cell subset sorted from them (not recorded which). The source is an adult woman who had mild COVID-19 (a few samples of this study predate the infection). Cell type and time point are not known. CDR3s leave out the opening cysteine and the closing phenylalanine or tryptophan. Only part of the rows carry a size: once, few, many, or a class if the clone is expanded.

size | J | V | CDR3
. | TRBJ2-1 | TRBV15 | ATSRERDSYNEQF
few | TRBJ2-5 | TRBV24-1 | ATSDYYRGRETQY
. | TRBJ2-7 | TRBV5-1 | ASGPSGGLYEQY
. | TRBJ2-2 | TRBV5-1 | ASSSGLARLTGELF
once | TRBJ2-7 | TRBV19 | ASARDKSNEQY
. | TRBJ1-6 | TRBV7-9 | ASSLVAQPNSPLH
. | TRBJ1-1 | TRBV14 | ASSQLTGQNTEAF
. | TRBJ2-3 | TRBV5-4 | ASSGGSRTDTQY
. | TRBJ1-5 | TRBV7-2 | ASSLVGQGGSQPQH
. | TRBJ2-1 | TRBV11-2 | ASSLRGPGQGASNEQF
. | TRBJ1-5 | TRBV7-9 | ASSDGQGNQPQH
many | TRBJ1-1 | TRBV12-3/TRBV12-4 | ASSRGTEAF
few | TRBJ2-5 | TRBV15 | ATWAGVGETQY
. | TRBJ2-1 | TRBV4-2 | ASSQDPGQTFYNEQF
. | TRBJ2-6 | TRBV29-1 | SVAGQPSGANVLT
. | TRBJ2-3 | TRBV18 | ASSPLGSTDTQY
few | TRBJ1-5 | TRBV4-1 | ANIFNQPQH
. | TRBJ2-1 | TRBV24-1 | ATSDWTPVGDNEQF
. | TRBJ1-5 | TRBV4-1 | ASSQITGRSPNQPQH
few | TRBJ1-2 | TRBV12-3/TRBV12-4 | ASSPGRRVGGYT
few | TRBJ2-2 | TRBV7-7 | ASSPGTAVRAGELF
. | TRBJ2-4 | TRBV12-3/TRBV12-4 | ASSLGRGPYLAKNIQY
. | TRBJ2-3 | TRBV7-6 | ASSRFLAGGTDTQY
few | TRBJ2-7 | TRBV4-3 | ASSQDDGRVYEQY
. | TRBJ2-2 | TRBV20-1 | SARTSGTAGELF
. | TRBJ1-1 | TRBV3-1 | ASSQAGTERVAF
many | TRBJ2-2 | TRBV27 | ASSLGGRNTGELF
. | TRBJ2-7 | TRBV20-1 | SAGTGTGSYEQY
few | TRBJ2-1 | TRBV12-3/TRBV12-4 | ASSPGKGRSGEQF
once | TRBJ2-7 | TRBV6-2/TRBV6-3 | ARSGQGILHEQY
few | TRBJ2-4 | TRBV12-3/TRBV12-4 | ASSDGGSKNIQY
. | TRBJ2-1 | TRBV15 | ATSRAGGAVSYNEQF
. | TRBJ2-3 | TRBV18 | ASSPPGLARYTQY
many | TRBJ2-2 | TRBV5-1 | ASSLGLAGNTGELF
. | TRBJ2-1 | TRBV5-1 | ASSFQGSSYNEQF
. | TRBJ2-2 | TRBV23-1 | ASSREEGTGELF
. | TRBJ1-1 | TRBV6-5 | ASSVGAAGQPNTEAF
many | TRBJ1-1 | TRBV7-3 | ASSLSGTANTEAF
few | TRBJ2-5 | TRBV6-5 | ASSYGTGTQETQY
once | TRBJ2-3 | TRBV13 | ASSFTLAGLDTQY
few | TRBJ2-3 | TRBV29-1 | SVERGSNTQY
few | TRBJ2-1 | TRBV4-2 | ASSQGQENRYNEQF
few | TRBJ1-1 | TRBV20-1 | SASGLQAF